A selection of T cell receptor beta chains follows, all from one sample in a study of metastatic and nonmetastatic thyroid tumors. TCRdb re-processed the PCR reads through MiXCR. The table lists about 92,000 clones, more than 13% of them singletons, with 3.6% in the top ten. Source material: blood. These receptors originate from a female donor with papillary thyroid cancer or a benign thyroid nodule (not recorded which). Some clones in this sample may be carry-over from other donors' samples. CDR3s include the opening cysteine and the closing phenylalanine or tryptophan. D genes are given only for firm matches. Clone size is given for some rows only: seen once, a few or many times, or a class if the clone is expanded.

clone size	J gene	D gene	V gene	CDR3 DNA	CDR3 protein
many	TRBJ1-2	NA	TRBV5-6	TGTGCCAGCAGCCCCGGACGTAACTATGGCTACACCTTC	CASSPGRNYGYTF
NA	TRBJ1-2	NA	TRBV9	TGTGCCAGCAGCGTAAAAGGGAGAGGTGGCTACACCTTC	CASSVKGRGGYTF
NA	TRBJ2-5	NA	TRBV7-8	TGTGCCAGCAGATTAGTTAAGGCAGGAAGAGGCGAAGAGACCGAGTACTTC	CASRLVKAGRGEETEYF
many	TRBJ1-1	NA	TRBV10-3	TGTGCCATCAGTGAGTCTGGGGTGAACACTGAAGCTTTCTTT	CAISESGVNTEAFF
many	TRBJ2-3	NA	TRBV28	TGTGCCAGCAGTTTCGGGGCAGGAGGGGATACGCAGTATTTT	CASSFGAGGDTQYF
NA	TRBJ1-5	TRBD1	TRBV5-6	TGTGCCAGCAGCTTGGGACAGGGTGATAGCAATCGGCCCCAGCATTTT	CASSLGQGDSNRPQHF
many	TRBJ2-7	NA	TRBV7-2	TGTGCCAGCAGCCGGGACCGATCAGCCTACGAGCAGTACTTC	CASSRDRSAYEQYF
few	TRBJ2-5	NA	TRBV7-2	TGTGCCAGCAGCTTAGTGGGAGGAGAGGAGACCCAGTACTTC	CASSLVGGEETQYF
NA	TRBJ2-3	TRBD2	TRBV9	TGTGCCAGCAGCGTGCATAGGGAGGGAACAGATACGCAGTATTTT	CASSVHREGTDTQYF
many	TRBJ2-1	TRBD1	TRBV2	TGTGCCAGCACCTCCCTGGGGACAGGGGGCGCCTACAATGAGCAGTTCTTC	CASTSLGTGGAYNEQFF
many	TRBJ2-7	NA	TRBV5-4	TGTGCCAGCAGCTTGGCGGGAGCCGTAAGGTCCTACGAGCAGTACTTC	CASSLAGAVRSYEQYF
many	TRBJ1-2	TRBD1	TRBV29-1	TGCAGCGTTGGCCACAGGGGAGACTATGGCTACACCTTC	CSVGHRGDYGYTF
many	TRBJ1-2	NA	TRBV6-1	TGTGCCAGCACCCCGGACCTAGCTAACTATGGCTACACCTTC	CASTPDLANYGYTF
NA	TRBJ2-6	NA	TRBV5-4	TGTGCCAGCAGCTCGGGAAGTAAGGGACTCAAGACTGGGGCCAACGTCCTGACTTTC	CASSSGSKGLKTGANVLTF
few	TRBJ1-2	TRBD1	TRBV28	TGTGCCAGCAGTTTACCCCCCGGACAGGGGGCTAACGGCTACACATTC	CASSLPPGQGANGYTF
many	TRBJ1-3	NA	TRBV4-1	TGCGCCAGCAGCCAAGAGGAGGGGAACACCATATATTTT	CASSQEEGNTIYF
few	TRBJ2-1	TRBD2	TRBV27	TGTGCCGGCAGTTATACCCCCGGACTAGCGGGAAATGAGCAGTTCTTC	CAGSYTPGLAGNEQFF